This TCR beta chain was retrieved from a study of OX40 agonist ivuxolimab in advanced cancers. The CDR3 totals 11 residues. Sequenced by immunoSEQ multiplex PCR; TCRdb stores in-frame clones only, minus some. The table shows roughly 64,000 clones, with about 89% occurring only once. The source is an adult with an advanced solid tumor such as melanoma, head and neck, liver or kidney cancer. V gene TRBV21-1 combines with J gene TRBJ2-1. TRBV21-1 has pseudogene status. The material sequenced was CD4+ or CD8+ T cells sorted from blood, taken in a trial of the OX40 agonist ivuxolimab. CDR3 nucleotides: TGTGCCAGCAGCAAAAGGAATGAGCAGTTCTTC. Residues: CASSKRNEQFF.